The 10 T cell receptor beta chains in this list originate from one sample, sequenced in a study of shared clonotypes between healthy human individuals. The assay was immunoSEQ multiplex PCR, and TCRdb's table has in-frame clones only and misses some. Of about 1 million clones in the sample, approximately 76% were seen once. Sequencing input: memory CD4+ T cells sorted from blood. Stated subset: CD45RA-negative fraction. The receptors derive from a man younger than 30 in good health.

This clone was counted between two and nine times. This chain links TRBV2 with TRBJ1-6; 10 nucleotides line up with TRBD1. CDR1 and CDR2 from the germline V gene are SNHLY and FYNNEI. Trimming cost V 7 bases and J 7 bases; bases outside gene matches: 1. The CDR3 length is 13 residues. Here the CDR3 reads CASMGQGNSPLHF. CDR3 nucleotide sequence: TGTGCCAGCATGGGACAGGGGAATTCACCCCTCCACTTT.

Regarding this clone: Other DNA sequences in the sample encode the same CDR3. The genes are TRBV9 and TRBJ2-5; TRBD2 matches at 11 bases. The CDR3 sequence is 15 residues long. J was trimmed by 1 base and V by 4 bases; bases with no gene match: 3. Germline CDR1 and CDR2: SGDLS and YYNGEE. The CDR3 region is CASSPGTSGQETQYF. The CDR3 nucleotides read TGTGCCAGCAGCCCTGGGACTAGCGGCCAAGAGACCCAGTACTTC.

This clone was detected a few times. V and J are TRBV2 and TRBJ2-1, with 14 bases matching TRBD2. The CDR3 contains 14 residues. CDR1 and CDR2 from the germline V gene are SNHLY and FYNNEI. Trimming at V came to 6 bases and at J to 7 bases, leaving 2 bases not matched to a gene. The CDR3 coding sequence is TGTGCCAGCAGGACTAGCGGGGGGGCAAATGAGCAGTTCTTC. Encoded protein: CASRTSGGANEQFF.

Comments on this clone: Germline and junction disagree at one end, which may indicate a read error. The chain joins TRBV28 to TRBJ1-1, with 11 nucleotides matching TRBD1. The CDR3 spans 15 residues. Germline-derived CDR1 and CDR2 are MDHEN and SYDVKM. The DNA of the CDR3 is TGTGCCAGCAGCTATGGGGACAGGGGGAACTCTGAAGCTTTCTTT. This sequence encodes CASSYGDRGNSEAFF.

The chain is built from TRBV11-3 and TRBJ2-2, with a tentative D call TRBD1 (5 bases). V was shortened by 8 bases and J by 6 bases, with 19 bases between the two germline ends. This CDR3 has 15 amino acids. CDR1 is SGHNT and CDR2 is YENEEA in the germline V gene. The CDR3 DNA reads TGTGCCAGCTCTCTAGGGCAGGGAAGGGCCGGGGAGCTGTTTTTT. This encodes CASSLGQGRAGELFF.

The V and J genes are TRBV7-3 and TRBJ2-7; D not certain. CDR1 and CDR2 from the germline V gene are SGHTA and FQGTGA. V was shortened by 1 base and J by 4 bases, with 11 bases between the two germline ends. This CDR3 has 14 residues. The chain's CDR3 is CASSLRKGPYEQYF. In DNA, the CDR3 is TGTGCCAGCAGCTTAAGGAAGGGCCCTTACGAGCAGTACTTC.

The rearrangement links TRBV2 to TRBJ2-5, with 11 positions matching TRBD1. The better agreement between TRBJ2-7 and the DNA end casts doubt on the J call. The CDR3 is 14 residues long. Germline CDR1 is SNHLY and CDR2 is FYNNEI. CDR3 DNA: TGTGCCAGCAGTACGGGGACAGGGGGCTACGAGCAGTACTTC. Protein: CASSTGTGGYEQYF.

The genes are TRBV18 and TRBJ2-2; 8 bases are a match to TRBD1. The CDR3 has 16 amino acids. Unmatched junction bases numbered 7, after V lost 3 bases and J lost 4 bases. Looked up from germline, CDR1 is KGHSH and CDR2 is LQKENI. In nucleotides, the CDR3 is TGTGCCAGCTCACCGCAGACAGGGGTGGCCACCGGGGAGCTGTTTTTT. Its protein is CASSPQTGVATGELFF.

The CDR3 is CASSLGTGADTQYF. CDR3 sequence (DNA): TGTGCCAGCAGCTTAGGGACAGGGGCAGATACGCAGTATTTT. The chain has TRBV5-8 and TRBJ2-3; the match to TRBD1 covers 10 bases. Germline CDR1 and CDR2: SGHTS and YDEGEE. V was clipped by 2 bases and J by 4 bases; unmatched bases: 1. This CDR3 comprises 14 residues.

This chain connects TRBV19 to TRBJ2-2, with 9 bases fitting TRBD1. V lost 6 bases and J lost 1; bases outside the gene matches: 3. Germline assignment: CDR1 LNHDA and CDR2 SQIVND (reference sequence). This CDR3 is built from 15 residues. The DNA of the CDR3 is TGTGCCAGTAGCAAGGGACAGGGGAACACCGGGGAGCTGTTTTTT. It yields the protein CASSKGQGNTGELFF.